One and the same sample provided the 17 T cell receptor beta chains below, sequenced in a study of blood T cell repertoires in COVID-19. The repertoire was sequenced with immunoSEQ multiplex PCR; TCRdb's copy has only in-frame clones and lacks some. Of approximately 61,000 clones in the sample, just over 85% were seen once. The specimen was peripheral blood. These receptors all come from a woman of 80 years or more with active COVID-19.

The chain combines TRBV7-2 with TRBJ2-2; maybe TRBD2 (6 bases). The CDR3 consists of 16 residues. The V end lost 5 bases, the J end lost 1 base, and 14 bases lay between the germline ends. Germline CDR1 is SGHTA and CDR2 is FQGNSA. CDR3 DNA sequence: TGTGCCAGCAGCCCTTTTGCGGGGCTGAACACCGGGGAGCTGTTTTTT. Translation gives CASSPFAGLNTGELFF.

V usage is TRBV19 and J usage is TRBJ1-1, with 8 bases identical to TRBD1. CDR1 LNHDA and CDR2 SQIVND come from the germline V gene (reference sequence). With 5 bases clipped from V and 0 bases from J, the junction kept 11 bases outside the gene matches. The CDR3 is 17 amino acids. CDR3 region: CASSGWGQAVMNTEAFF. CDR3 DNA sequence: TGTGCCAGTAGTGGCTGGGGACAGGCTGTAATGAACACTGAAGCTTTCTTT.

The V and J genes are TRBV4-2 and TRBJ2-1; D remains unclear. Germline CDR1 is LGHNA and CDR2 is YNFKEQ. This CDR3 has 14 residues. The V and J ends lost 0 bases and 6 bases respectively, with 9 bases between them. The CDR3 DNA sequence: TGTGCCAGCAGCCAAGATCCCAGAGGCAATGAGCAGTTCTTC. Translating gives CASSQDPRGNEQFF.

The chain recombines TRBV28 with TRBJ2-3; maybe TRBD2 (5 bases). CDR1 is MDHEN and CDR2 is SYDVKM in the germline V gene. The V and J ends lost 4 bases and 0 bases respectively, with 11 bases between them. CDR3 length: 15 residues. The DNA for the CDR3 is TGTGCCAGCAGTTGGTCCGGGGTGAGCACAGATACGCAGTATTTT. Translated, it gives CASSWSGVSTDTQYF.

The chain links TRBV18 to TRBJ2-3; D uncertain. Trimming left V 8 bases short and J 1 base short, with 7 bases between. The CDR3 contains 12 residues. CDR1 and CDR2 from the germline V gene are KGHSH and LQKENI. DNA for the CDR3: TGTGCCAGCACCAGCGGCACAGATACGCAGTATTTT. Protein: CASTSGTDTQYF.

The V gene is TRBV10-3, the J gene TRBJ2-5, with 7 bases lining up with TRBD2. Germline CDR1 reads ENHRY; CDR2 reads SYGVKD. Germline trimming cut 2 bases from V and 2 bases from J; bases unmatched to any gene: 2. This CDR3 has 14 amino acids. The CDR3 spells CAISESGEQETQYF. In DNA, the CDR3 is TGTGCCATCAGTGAGAGCGGGGAACAAGAGACCCAGTACTTC.

The chain uses TRBV9 and TRBJ2-7; D perhaps matches TRBD1 (5 bases). V was trimmed by 4 bases and J by 2 bases, leaving 16 bases between them. Germline lookup yields CDR1 SGDLS and CDR2 YYNGEE. The CDR3 loop spans 15 amino acids. This CDR3 is CASSTGSPGPYEQYF. DNA for the CDR3: TGTGCCAGCAGCACAGGAAGCCCAGGTCCCTACGAGCAGTACTTC.

This clone was seen a few times. V gene TRBV4-1 combines with J gene TRBJ2-7; TRBD2 might be the D (5 bases). Germline V gene sequence: CDR1 MGHRA, CDR2 YSYEKL. This CDR3 has 14 residues. The V end was cut by 0 bases, the J end by 6 bases, with 12 bases between. The CDR3 sequence: CASSQEELAREQYF. In DNA, the CDR3 is TGCGCCAGCAGCCAAGAAGAGCTAGCCCGCGAGCAGTACTTC.

The chain is built from TRBV6-6 and TRBJ2-7, with a possible D match to TRBD2 (6 bases). The germline V gene encodes CDR1 MNHNY and CDR2 SVGAGI (reference sequence). The V end lost 2 bases, the J end lost 1 base, and 12 bases lay between the germline ends. The CDR3 spans 15 residues. The CDR3 region has the DNA TGTGCCAGCAGTTACATGGCGGGGTCATCCTACGAGCAGTACTTC. This sequence encodes CASSYMAGSSYEQYF.

The V and J genes are TRBV15 and TRBJ2-5; TRBD2 might be the D (6 bases). V lost 2 bases to trimming and J lost 2 bases, with 12 bases between them. Germline-derived CDR1 and CDR2 are LNHNV and YYDKDF (reference sequence). This CDR3 has 15 residues. The CDR3 DNA follows: TGTGCCACCAGCAGACCGTTGGGAGGACAAGAGACCCAGTACTTC. As protein: CATSRPLGGQETQYF.

The CDR3 bases are TGTGCCAGCTCACCGGGACTAGCGGGTAACGAGCAGTACTTC. As protein: CASSPGLAGNEQYF. The J gene is TRBJ2-7, the V gene TRBV18; TRBD2 matches at 12 bases. Germline CDR1 and CDR2: KGHSH and LQKENI. This CDR3 spans 14 amino acids. The V and J ends lost 3 bases and 5 bases, in that order; junction bases with no gene match: 2.

The gene calls are TRBV7-8 and TRBJ2-5, with D possibly being TRBD2 (6 bases). Trimming removed 3 bases at V and 5 bases at J, with 19 bases between. CDR1 is SGHVS, CDR2 FQNEAQ, per germline. The CDR3 is 16 amino acids. The CDR3 here is CASSFSAGTLGETQYF. The CDR3 region has the DNA TGTGCCAGCAGCTTCTCGGCCGGGACTTTGGGGGAGACCCAGTACTTC.

CDR3 in DNA: TGTGCCAGCAGCCGGAAGGGACAGGGGGCCGGAAAACTGTTTTTT. Translating it yields CASSRKGQGAGKLFF. The chain links TRBV4-2 to TRBJ1-4, with TRBD1 identical over 12 bases. CDR1 and CDR2 (germline): LGHNA, YNFKEQ. V lost 4 bases, J lost 10 bases, and 7 bases stayed unmatched. This CDR3 is built from 15 residues.

Relative to its sample, this clone is medium-sized. The gene calls are TRBV2 and TRBJ2-5; 7 bases match TRBD1. The CDR3 is 14 residues long. The V gene end was trimmed by 7 bases and the J gene end by 2 bases; junction bases not matched to a gene: 7. CDR1 and CDR2 from the germline V gene are SNHLY and FYNNEI. The CDR3 region is CASTGTDQQETQYF. The CDR3 DNA reads as TGTGCCAGCACGGGGACAGACCAGCAAGAGACCCAGTACTTC.

The sample holds one count of this clone. This chain connects TRBV27 to TRBJ1-2; D is unresolved. The CDR3 extends over 13 amino acids. CDR1 is MNHEY and CDR2 is SMNVEV in the germline V gene (reference sequence). Trimming cost V 2 bases and J 6 bases, with 10 bases left between them. The CDR3, as DNA: TGTGCCAGCAGTTTAGGTCTCGGGAATGGCTACACCTTC. Translated: CASSLGLGNGYTF.

This sequence joins TRBV6-6 and TRBJ2-5; D ambiguous. This CDR3 has 18 residues. Germline lookup yields CDR1 MNHNY and CDR2 SVGAGI (reference sequence). Trimming removed 6 bases at V and 5 bases at J, with 28 bases between. As DNA, the CDR3 is TGTGCCAGCAGCCGACATACCTACCAGAACGAGGCTAAGGAGACCCAGTACTTC. Amino acid sequence: CASSRHTYQNEAKETQYF.

V and J are TRBV2 and TRBJ1-1; unclear D gene. The V gene lost 4 bases and the J gene lost 4 bases, with 10 bases spanning the gap. Per the germline V gene, CDR1 is SNHLY and CDR2 is FYNNEI. There are 13 residues in the CDR3. Here the CDR3 reads CASSAFGSTEAFF. DNA of the CDR3: TGTGCCAGCAGTGCTTTCGGGAGCACTGAAGCTTTCTTT.